A single sample is the source of the 27 T cell receptor beta chains below, sequenced in a study of post-analysis software for immune sequencing data. General study findings and limits: With TRBV5-6, TRBV5-1 and TRBV20-1 included, roughly five TRBV segments were more frequent in patients than in controls.

The antigens of these receptors remain unknown. Researchers reported that TCR beta cDNA libraries carried unique molecular identifiers. TCRdb reprocessed the PCR reads with MiXCR, giving one entry per CDR3 protein. The profile shows 600,000 to 750,000 distinct CDR3 sequences, roughly three fifths of them singletons. The sample taken for sequencing was blood. The receptors come from a girl aged 2 to 9 with multiple sclerosis.

This clonotype was seen a handful of times. J is TRBJ1-4 and V is TRBV10-3; 9 bases are a match to TRBD1. The CDR3 consists of 15 residues. In germline, CDR1 is ENHRY, CDR2 SYGVKD. V shed 7 bases and J 6 bases; nucleotides not matched to a gene: 9. The CDR3 is CAIKPTGGDDEKLFF. The DNA for the CDR3 is TGTGCCATCAAACCTACAGGGGGCGACGATGAAAAACTGTTTTTT.

The CDR3 sequence: CASSRRTVMNTEAFF. DNA of the CDR3: TGTGCCAGCAGTCGTAGGACGGTGATGAACACTGAAGCTTTCTTT. The chain is built from TRBV6-2 or TRBV6-3 and TRBJ1-1; D ambiguous. The CDR3 is 15 residues long. V was pared by 5 bases and J by 0 bases, with 13 bases between. Germline loops: CDR1 MNHEY, CDR2 SVGEGT.

This sequence joins TRBV30 and TRBJ2-7; D is perhaps TRBD2 (6 bases). There are 11 residues in the CDR3. V was clipped by 0 bases and J by 7 bases, with 7 bases between them. Germline loops: CDR1 GTSNPN, CDR2 SVGIG (reference sequence). As DNA, the CDR3 is TGTGCCTGGAGTGTGGGGGGAGAGCAGTACTTC. It is translated as CAWSVGGEQYF.

The chain employs TRBV9 and TRBJ2-5; possible D gene TRBD1, 5 bases. The DNA end favors TRBJ2-7, so the J call may be wrong. Germline assignment: CDR1 SGDLS and CDR2 YYNGEE. This CDR3 has 15 residues. CDR3 in DNA: TGTGCCAGCAGCGTAACTCCAGGGCTGGCTTCCGAGCAGTACTTC. Translating it yields CASSVTPGLASEQYF.

This chain connects TRBV11-2 to TRBJ1-4, with TRBD1 as a possible D gene (6 bases). Germline values: CDR1 SGHAT, CDR2 FQNNGV. The CDR3 is 17 amino acids. V was cut by 1 base and J by 3 bases, with 15 bases left in between. The CDR3 loop reads CASSLGTGGASNEKLFF. The DNA of the CDR3 is TGTGCCAGCAGCTTAGGGACGGGGGGCGCTTCTAATGAAAAACTGTTTTTT.

The chain employs TRBV29-1 and TRBJ1-1, with a tentative D call TRBD1 (6 bases). Germline V gene sequence: CDR1 SQVTM, CDR2 ANQGSEA. Trimming removed 6 bases at V and 3 bases at J, with 14 bases between. The CDR3 runs to 13 residues. Here the CDR3 reads CSVRQAADTEAFF. Written as DNA, the CDR3 is TGCAGCGTGAGACAGGCGGCGGACACTGAAGCTTTCTTT. The full variable domain, in which reference TRBV29-1 and TRBJ1-1 provide the parts outside the CDR3, is SAVISQKPSRDICQRGTSLTIQCQVDSQVTMMFWYRQQPGQSLTLIATANQGSEATYESGFVIDKFPISRPNLTFSTLTVSNMSPEDSSIYLCSVRQAADTEAFFGQGTRLTVV.

This sequence joins TRBV5-1 and TRBJ2-3, with TRBD1 identical over 7 bases. The trim removed 1 base at V and 0 bases at J, leaving 8 bases unmatched. This CDR3 spans 17 amino acids. CDR1 SGHRS and CDR2 YFSETQ come from the germline V gene. The CDR3 region is CASSLPRQGSSTDTQYF. CDR3 coding DNA: TGCGCCAGCAGCTTGCCTAGACAGGGCTCTAGCACAGATACGCAGTATTTT.

This sequence joins TRBV20-1 and TRBJ2-1, with 7 bases matching TRBD2. The CDR3 contains 15 residues. In germline, CDR1 is DFQATT, CDR2 SNEGSKA (reference sequence). Losses at the gene ends were 1 base for V and 7 bases for J; bases not matched to a gene: 10. The DNA for the CDR3 is TGCAGTGCTAGAGCTTCCGCGGGAGTAGGTAATGAGCAGTTCTTC. Its protein is CSARASAGVGNEQFF.

This clonotype has just a few counts. The CDR3 DNA reads as TGCGCCAGCAGCCAAGAACAGACCCAGTACTTC. Translated: CASSQEQTQYF. This rearrangement joins TRBV4-1 to TRBJ2-5; D remains ambiguous. Germline values: CDR1 MGHRA, CDR2 YSYEKL. Trimming removed 0 bases at V and 6 bases at J, with 2 bases between. CDR3 size: 11 residues.

This rearrangement joins TRBV7-7 to TRBJ2-5; tentative D call: TRBD2 (5 bases). The CDR3 is made up of 14 amino acids. Germline V gives CDR1 SSHAT, CDR2 FNYEAQ (reference sequence). In DNA form, the CDR3 reads TGTGCTAGCTGCTCGGACCGGGTCGGGAAGACCCAGTACTTC. Translated: CASCSDRVGKTQYF.

CDR3: CASSPGAELSYEQYF. CDR3 DNA: TGTGCCAGCAGTCCAGGGGCAGAACTCTCCTACGAGCAGTACTTC. The chain recombines TRBV6-1 with TRBJ2-7; D is perhaps TRBD1 (6 bases). The CDR3 extends over 15 amino acids. V was cut by 5 bases and J by 0 bases, with 14 bases left in between. In germline, CDR1 is MNHNS, CDR2 SASEGT.

The chain uses TRBV7-9 and TRBJ1-1; D perhaps matches TRBD1 (6 bases). Germline V CDR1 and CDR2: SEHNR, FQNEAQ (reference sequence). Deletions cut 2 bases from V and 10 bases from J, with 11 bases between. The CDR3 is 12 residues long. CDR3 residues: CASSLSGVGAFF. DNA for the CDR3: TGTGCCAGCAGCTTATCAGGGGTTGGAGCTTTCTTT.

This clonotype has just one count. This chain uses TRBV12-3 or TRBV12-4 with TRBJ1-5; D may be TRBD1 (5 bases). V dropped 5 bases and J dropped 7 bases, with 15 bases sitting between them. The CDR3 has 14 amino acids. CDR3: CASSVFQGEQPQHF. The CDR3 DNA follows: TGTGCCAGCAGTGTATTCCAGGGAGAACAGCCCCAGCATTTT.

This rearrangement joins TRBV6-5 to TRBJ2-7; D perhaps matches TRBD2 (6 bases). The end of the DNA aligns better with TRBJ2-5, so the J call may be wrong. This CDR3 is 13 amino acids long. Germline loops: CDR1 MNHEY, CDR2 SVGAGI. CDR3 protein: CASSYTAGGTQYF. DNA for the CDR3: TGTGCCAGCAGTTATACCGCCGGGGGGACCCAGTACTTC.

This chain links TRBV29-1 with TRBJ1-2; D uncertain. CDR1 SQVTM and CDR2 ANQGSEA come from the germline V gene. The CDR3 length is 12 residues. Trimming took off 4 bases at V and 3 bases at J, with 9 bases between the two ends. CDR3 residues: CSVAPGDYGYTF. The CDR3 coding sequence is TGCAGCGTTGCCCCCGGGGACTATGGCTACACCTTC.

CDR3 region: CASSEDFRASLMNEQYF. The CDR3 DNA is TGTGCCAGCAGTGAAGATTTCAGGGCTAGTCTAATGAACGAGCAGTACTTC. The chain has TRBV6-1 and TRBJ2-7; perhaps TRBD1 as D (5 bases). The V end lost 1 base, the J end lost 5 bases, and 21 bases lay between the germline ends. Per the germline V gene, CDR1 is MNHNS and CDR2 is SASEGT. This CDR3 region has 17 residues.

The chain combines TRBV28 with TRBJ2-3; no clear D. Germline CDR1 reads MDHEN; CDR2 reads SYDVKM. This CDR3 comprises 15 residues. V dropped 6 bases and J dropped 4 bases, with 17 bases sitting between them. This CDR3 is CASRPSHSTSDTQYF. The CDR3 nucleotides read TGTGCCAGCAGACCCTCGCACAGTACCTCAGATACGCAGTATTTT.

Comments on this clonotype: One end of the junction does not line up with germline, which may come from a read error. The V call is TRBV12-3 or TRBV12-4, the J call TRBJ2-1, with D unclear. This CDR3 contains 14 residues. CDR3 DNA sequence: TGTGCCAGCAGTTTAGTGGCATGGTTCAATGAGCGGTTCTTC. Amino acid sequence: CASSLVAWFNERFF.

The CDR3 bases are TGCGCCAGCAGGGCACAGGGGAACACTGAAGCTTTCTTT. Its translation is CASRAQGNTEAFF. This chain connects TRBV10-2 to TRBJ1-1, with a tentative D call TRBD1 (6 bases). The CDR3 has 13 residues. Germline loops: CDR1 WSHSY, CDR2 SAAADI. The ends were cut back, 6 bases at V and 1 base at J, with 9 bases in the middle.

This clonotype has a handful of counts. This sequence may be a read error, since a much larger clone differs from it by one base. The chain carries TRBV12-3 or TRBV12-4 and TRBJ1-5; 11 positions agree with TRBD1. This CDR3 is built from 18 residues. The trim removed 6 bases at V and 0 bases at J, leaving 10 bases unmatched. CDR3 sequence reads: CASSPRDRGTCSNQPQHF. The DNA of the CDR3 is TGTGCCAGCAGCCCCCGGGACAGGGGGACCTGTAGCAATCAGCCCCAGCATTTT.

This clonotype was detected once. At one boundary the junction diverges from the germline segment, which might be a read error. The V gene is TRBV4-3, the J gene TRBJ2-4; tentatively, D is TRBD1 (6 bases). Germline V gives CDR1 LGHNA, CDR2 YSLEER. This CDR3 comprises 17 residues. The CDR3 sequence: CAGSQKQGTLAKNIQYF. The CDR3, as DNA: TGCGCCGGCAGCCAAAAGCAGGGGACCCTAGCCAAAAACATTCAGTACTTC.

The chain joins TRBV7-2 to TRBJ2-7; TRBD2 aligns across 7 bases. This CDR3 contains 15 residues. After removal of 6 bases from V and 7 bases from J, the junction contained 15 bases not matched to a gene. Germline assignment: CDR1 SGHTA and CDR2 FQGNSA. The CDR3 region is CASRAAGGLYNEQYF. As DNA, the CDR3 is TGTGCCAGCAGAGCGGCCGGGGGACTATACAATGAGCAGTACTTC.

Only a few counts were recorded for this clonotype. V usage is TRBV5-1 and J usage is TRBJ2-3; TRBD2 matches 7 bases. The CDR3 consists of 14 residues. Germline CDR1 SGHRS, CDR2 YFSETQ. After removal of 0 bases from V and 2 bases from J, the junction contained 0 bases not matched to a gene. CDR3 amino acids: CASSLERDTDTQYF. In DNA, the CDR3 is TGCGCCAGCAGCTTGGAGCGGGACACAGATACGCAGTATTTT.

The V and J genes are TRBV30 and TRBJ2-7; 10 bases line up with TRBD1. With the DNA end fitting TRBJ2-5 better, the J assignment may be wrong. The CDR3 is made up of 15 amino acids. CDR1 and CDR2 (germline): GTSNPN, SVGIG (reference sequence). In nucleotides, the CDR3 is TGTGCCTGGAGTTACGGACAGGGGGTGAGGGAGACCCAGTACTTC. Translated: CAWSYGQGVRETQYF.

The genes are TRBV20-1 and TRBJ2-3; 13 bases match TRBD2. CDR1 is DFQATT and CDR2 is SNEGSKA in the germline V gene (reference sequence). The CDR3 totals 14 residues. With 6 bases clipped from V and 3 bases from J, the junction kept 3 bases outside the gene matches. CDR3 residues: CSATSGGKTDTQYF. DNA for the CDR3: TGCAGTGCGACTAGCGGGGGGAAGACAGATACGCAGTATTTT.

This clonotype has a handful of counts. The chain has TRBV27 and TRBJ2-3; D possibly corresponds to TRBD2 (6 bases). The CDR3 is 14 residues long. Trimming took 5 bases from V and 1 from J, leaving 10 bases between them. The V gene's germline CDR1 is MNHEY and CDR2 SMNVEV (reference sequence). The CDR3 loop is CASSIIAGTDTQYF. The DNA for the CDR3 is TGTGCCAGCAGTATTATAGCGGGCACAGATACGCAGTATTTT.

The V call is TRBV2, the J call TRBJ2-1, with 12 bases matching TRBD2. Per germline, CDR1 SNHLY and CDR2 FYNNEI. The CDR3 totals 15 residues. V lost 6 bases and J lost 6; bases outside the gene matches: 6. CDR3 DNA: TGTGCCAGCAGGGGGACTAGCGGGTTTAGCAATGAGCAGTTCTTC. Its translation is CASRGTSGFSNEQFF.